This T cell receptor beta chain stems from a study of blood T cell repertoires in COVID-19. This CDR3 contains 14 residues. CDR1 is SGHDT and CDR2 is YYEEEE in the germline V gene. The V end lost 5 bases, the J end lost 12 bases, and 23 bases lay between the germline ends. Per the authors' pipeline: Reference gene primer amplification gave nucleated cell count estimates. TCRdb's copy holds only in-frame clones and misses some; the assay was immunoSEQ multiplex PCR. The DNA was the basis for D and trimming; V, J and clone size are from that table. The profile shows 200,000 to 250,000 clones, around 86% of them singletons.

The sample was peripheral blood. The rearrangement joins TRBV5-6 to TRBJ1-2; D is uncertain. This receptor was identified in an elderly woman with COVID-19, enrolled during active disease. The CDR3 protein is CASRLLLDLSANTF. Written as DNA, the CDR3 is TGTGCCAGCAGACTCCTTTTGGACTTATCGGCTAACACCTTC.